This T cell receptor beta chain was found in a study of T cells after yellow fever vaccination. Broader study findings: FACS-sorted repertoires could harbor abundant contaminating bulk-population clonotypes. Post-booster repertoires again held most primary-vaccination clones (about 95% CD4, 80% to 90% CD8). Just a small share of clonotypes turned up in the CD4 compartment as well as the CD8 compartment.

Note on this clonotype: The antigen is undetermined.

5'RACE template switching added a universal primer site and UMIs to TCR cDNA. In TCRdb, the 5' RACE reads were re-called with MiXCR into one record per CDR3 protein. The repertoire holds about 300,000 distinct CDR3 sequences, about 10% seen once, with 3% to 4% in the top ten. With V trimmed by 1 base and J by 6 bases, 3 bases remained unmatched. Germline values: CDR1 DFQATT, CDR2 SNEGSKA (reference sequence). The CDR3 covers 14 residues. The chain employs TRBV20-1 and TRBJ2-3; 11 nucleotides agree with TRBD2. The source was CD4+ T cells sorted from PBMCs, collected 5 days after the yellow fever booster vaccination. The sequence came from a young man who received the YFV17D yellow fever vaccine. This CDR3 reads CSARATSGADTQYF. In DNA form, the CDR3 reads TGCAGTGCTAGAGCGACTAGCGGGGCTGATACGCAGTATTTT.